This T cell receptor beta chain is drawn from a study of a mutant IDH1 vaccine in newly diagnosed glioma. Some clones are missing from TCRdb's copy, which holds only in-frame ones; the method was immunoSEQ multiplex PCR. The profile covers about 39,000 clones, with over 70% appearing a single time and roughly 16% taken by the ten largest. This CDR3 has 14 residues. The germline V gene has CDR1 SEHNR and CDR2 FQNEAQ (reference sequence). V lost 5 bases and J 2 bases, leaving 9 bases between the germline ends. Specified time point: week 11, during vaccination. What each vaccine dose contained was 300 ug of mutant IDH1 20-mer peptide, accompanied by topical imiquimod. Regarding this clone: Its antigen is still unknown.

The sample was peripheral blood mononuclear cells (PBMCs), taken from a glioma patient whose treatment included an IDH1 peptide vaccine. This sequence was found in a woman in her thirties with glioma. Some clones in this sample may be carry-over from other donors' samples. The chain joins TRBV7-9 to TRBJ2-2; D perhaps matches TRBD1 (5 bases). This chain's CDR3 is CASSPQVNTGELFF. The DNA for the CDR3 is TGTGCCAGCAGCCCACAGGTTAACACCGGGGAGCTGTTTTTT.